The 31 T cell receptor beta chains in this list originate from one sample, sequenced in a study of T-cell reconstitution after alpha-beta-depleted transplantation in children. Preparation of the TCRbeta library involved a method that used unique molecular identifiers. A single record per CDR3 protein comes from TCRdb applying MiXCR to the PCR reads. The sample comprises about 270,000 distinct CDR3 sequences, roughly 9.5% of which are singletons, and over 9.5% rests with the top ten. The sample was PBMCs from the stem cell graft donor, taken from the stem cell graft. These receptors originate from a human donor who donated a stem cell graft to a child with SCID.

This chain links TRBV10-3 with TRBJ1-4; D possibly corresponds to TRBD1 (6 bases). Germline assignment: CDR1 ENHRY and CDR2 SYGVKD. V was clipped by 6 bases and J by 5 bases, with 13 bases between them. The CDR3 has 14 amino acids. In DNA, the CDR3 is TGTGCCATCAGGCCGGCAGGGGAAAATGAAAAACTGTTTTTT. As protein: CAIRPAGENEKLFF.

This clonotype was seen only a few times. The chain carries TRBV11-1 and TRBJ2-6; the D gene is possibly TRBD2 (6 bases). The CDR3 contains 21 residues. Germline values: CDR1 SGHAT, CDR2 FQDESV (reference sequence). Trimming pared 1 base from V and 0 bases from J, leaving 22 bases between. The CDR3 sequence is CASSLVEGTRQANSGANVLTF. DNA for the CDR3: TGTGCCAGCAGCTTAGTAGAGGGGACTCGCCAGGCAAACTCTGGGGCCAACGTCCTGACTTTC.

The V gene is TRBV4-2, the J gene TRBJ1-6; no clear D. This CDR3 has 14 amino acids. Germline lookup yields CDR1 LGHNA and CDR2 YNFKEQ. V lost 0 bases, J lost 8 bases, and 8 bases lay in between. The CDR3 sequence: CASSQEMVYSPLHF. The CDR3 region has the DNA TGTGCCAGCAGCCAAGAAATGGTTTATTCACCCCTCCACTTT.

The gene calls are TRBV11-1 and TRBJ2-3, with 15 bases fitting TRBD2. After removal of 2 bases from V and 0 bases from J, the junction contained 9 bases not matched to a gene. Germline V lookup: CDR1 SGHAT, CDR2 FQDESV (reference sequence). The CDR3 consists of 20 residues. The CDR3 DNA reads as TGTGCCAGCAGCTTAACCGGACTAGCGGGGGGGGAAAGGAGCACAGATACGCAGTATTTT. It specifies CASSLTGLAGGERSTDTQYF.

The rearrangement links TRBV10-3 to TRBJ2-7; no clear D gene. Trimming pared 6 bases from V and 0 bases from J, leaving 15 bases between. This CDR3 is 15 amino acids long. Germline V lookup: CDR1 ENHRY, CDR2 SYGVKD. CDR3 in amino acids: CAISGSTKDSYEQYF. The CDR3 DNA reads as TGTGCCATCAGCGGTTCTACAAAAGACTCCTACGAGCAGTACTTC.

This clonotype appeared a few times. The chain uses TRBV19 and TRBJ1-1; perhaps TRBD1 as D (5 bases). The CDR3 runs 14 residues. Trimming pared 3 bases from V and 2 bases from J, leaving 10 bases between. Germline V gene sequence: CDR1 LNHDA, CDR2 SQIVND (reference sequence). CDR3: CASSIDGGNTEAFF. Written as DNA, the CDR3 is TGTGCCAGTAGTATTGATGGGGGAAACACTGAAGCTTTCTTT.

This clonotype has at least ten counts. V and J are TRBV12-3 or TRBV12-4 and TRBJ1-5; D ambiguous. The CDR3 consists of 12 residues. The V gene lost 2 bases and the J gene lost 4 bases, with 3 bases spanning the gap. For the CDR3, the DNA is TGTGCCAGCAGTTTAATGAATCAGCCCCAGCATTTT. It encodes CASSLMNQPQHF.

At least ten counts were recorded for this clonotype. V usage is TRBV5-6 and J usage is TRBJ2-1, with 7 bases matching TRBD2. This CDR3 is built from 18 residues. The ends lost 4 bases at V and 7 bases at J; junction bases unmatched: 20. Germline CDR1 and CDR2: SGHDT and YYEEEE. The CDR3 sequence: CASSGFGETGVGGNEQFF. The CDR3 DNA is TGTGCCAGCAGCGGCTTTGGGGAGACGGGGGTCGGGGGGAATGAGCAGTTCTTC.

This clonotype was seen a handful of times. V usage is TRBV10-3 and J usage is TRBJ1-3, with a tentative D call TRBD1 (6 bases). CDR1 is ENHRY, CDR2 SYGVKD, per germline. V was clipped by 2 bases and J by 0 bases, with 11 bases between them. The CDR3 is made up of 16 amino acids. The CDR3 spells CAISEGDRISGNTIYF. The CDR3 DNA follows: TGTGCCATCAGTGAGGGAGACAGGATCTCTGGAAACACCATATATTTT.

In this sample, this clonotype is medium-sized. The chain uses TRBV27 and TRBJ2-1; 9 bases agree with TRBD1. Per germline, CDR1 MNHEY and CDR2 SMNVEV (reference sequence). The CDR3 is made up of 14 amino acids. The trim removed 5 bases at V and 10 bases at J, leaving 9 bases unmatched. The CDR3 loop is CASSGDRVNGEQFF. In DNA, the CDR3 is TGTGCCAGCAGTGGGGACAGGGTCAATGGGGAGCAGTTCTTC.

This clonotype has only a few counts. The chain links TRBV10-3 to TRBJ1-4; the D is unclear. There are 13 residues in the CDR3. Trimming took 6 bases from V and 5 from J, leaving 10 bases between them. CDR1 is ENHRY, CDR2 SYGVKD, per germline. CDR3 protein: CAISGSRNEKLFF. The CDR3 nucleotides read TGTGCCATCAGCGGCAGCCGGAATGAAAAACTGTTTTTT.

There are a few counts of this clonotype. V gene TRBV12-3 or TRBV12-4 combines with J gene TRBJ2-2, with TRBD1 as a possible D gene (6 bases). The CDR3 is 14 residues long. The germline V and J ends were trimmed by 5 bases and 9 bases, with 16 bases remaining between them. CDR3 protein: CASSTVQGLRELFF. CDR3 DNA sequence: TGTGCCAGCAGTACGGTACAGGGCTTGAGGGAGCTGTTTTTT.

This clonotype showed up just a few times. The chain employs TRBV6-1 and TRBJ2-5; a weak D match, TRBD1 (7 bases). The germline CDR1 and CDR2 sequences are MNHNS and SASEGT. The CDR3 length is 15 residues. V was cut by 7 bases and J by 5 bases, with 20 bases left in between. CDR3 protein: CASIPRPSGGETQYF. The DNA for the CDR3 is TGTGCCAGCATCCCCCGACCGTCAGGGGGGGAGACCCAGTACTTC.

This clonotype was seen at least ten times. This rearrangement joins TRBV24-1 to TRBJ2-2; tentative D call: TRBD2 (6 bases). The CDR3 contains 15 residues. V was shortened by 5 bases and J by 8 bases, with 17 bases between the two germline ends. Germline CDR1 and CDR2: KGHDR and SFDVKD. In nucleotides, the CDR3 is TGTGCCACCAGTGCCGCGGGACCCCAAGGTGGGGAGCTGTTTTTT. Protein sequence: CATSAAGPQGGELFF.

This clonotype was counted between two and nine times. Here the CDR3 reads CASSLPQDEQYF. The CDR3 DNA sequence: TGTGCCAGCAGCTTACCCCAGGACGAGCAGTACTTC. The V call is TRBV11-2, the J call TRBJ2-7; D ambiguous. Germline loops: CDR1 SGHAT, CDR2 FQNNGV. V was pared by 2 bases and J by 5 bases, with 7 bases between. The CDR3 spans 12 residues.

This clonotype was recorded a few times. The chain is built from TRBV6-4 and TRBJ2-3, with D possibly TRBD2 on 6 matching bases. Deletions cut 4 bases from V and 6 bases from J, with 11 bases between. Germline CDR1 MRHNA, CDR2 SNTAGT. This CDR3 contains 13 residues. As DNA, the CDR3 is TGTGCCAGCAGTGCCGGGACTCAGGATACGCAGTATTTT. This gives the protein CASSAGTQDTQYF.

The rearrangement joins TRBV29-1 to TRBJ1-5; no clear D gene. V lost 6 bases and J 5 bases, leaving 14 bases between the germline ends. The germline V gene encodes CDR1 SQVTM and CDR2 ANQGSEA. The CDR3 loop spans 13 amino acids. CDR3 sequence (DNA): TGCAGCGTCTCGACCGGGGTTGATCAGCCCCAGCATTTT. The encoded protein is CSVSTGVDQPQHF.

This clonotype was seen repeatedly, ten times or more. J is TRBJ2-7 and V is TRBV12-3 or TRBV12-4, with TRBD2 matching 13 bases. This CDR3 spans 13 amino acids. The J segment lost 7 bases and the V segment lost 5 bases, leaving 2 bases of the junction unmatched. This CDR3 is CASSTGLAGEQYF. In DNA, the CDR3 is TGTGCCAGCAGTACGGGACTAGCGGGGGAGCAGTACTTC.

Only a few counts were recorded for this clonotype. This rearrangement joins TRBV6-1 to TRBJ1-6, with 7 positions matching TRBD1. CDR1 and CDR2 (germline): MNHNS, SASEGT. This CDR3 region has 14 residues. The CDR3 region has the DNA TGTGCTTGCAGCCCGGGACAGCCTAATTCACCCCTCCACTTT. It codes for CACSPGQPNSPLHF.

This chain connects TRBV10-3 to TRBJ2-7; D perhaps matches TRBD1 (5 bases). The germline gives CDR1 ENHRY, CDR2 SYGVKD. CDR3 length equals 15 residues. V lost 4 bases to trimming and J lost 3 bases, with 16 bases between them. The CDR3 loop is CAISAATGDRYEQYF. CDR3 nucleotide sequence: TGTGCCATCAGTGCCGCCACAGGAGATCGCTACGAGCAGTACTTC.

This clonotype was counted many times. The chain carries TRBV6-5 and TRBJ1-1, with a possible D match to TRBD1 (6 bases). The CDR3 has 15 amino acids. V shed 0 bases and J shed 4 bases, with 12 bases lying between them. Per germline, CDR1 MNHEY and CDR2 SVGAGI. DNA of the CDR3: TGTGCCAGCAGTTACTCAATGCCAGGGGTCACTGAAGCTTTCTTT. It translates to CASSYSMPGVTEAFF.

This chain links TRBV6-1 with TRBJ2-6; 7 bases are a match to TRBD1. The CDR3 covers 17 residues. Germline values: CDR1 MNHNS, CDR2 SASEGT. The V and J ends lost 7 bases and 2 bases, in that order; junction bases with no gene match: 11. CDR3 nucleotide sequence: TGTGCCAGCACCCATAACAGGGGAAAGACTGGGGCCAACGTCCTGACTTTC. Translation gives CASTHNRGKTGANVLTF.

The table lists this clonotype with a few counts. This chain links TRBV7-2 with TRBJ2-3, with 7 positions matching TRBD2. The CDR3 extends over 17 amino acids. V trimming: 0 bases; J trimming: 5 bases; junction bases outside the gene matches: 11. Germline values: CDR1 SGHTA, CDR2 FQGNSA. CDR3 nucleotide sequence: TGTGCCAGCAGCTTAGCGACGGGGACTACGGCTGAAGATACGCAGTATTTT. This gives the protein CASSLATGTTAEDTQYF.

The sample holds many counts of this clonotype. V gene TRBV7-7 combines with J gene TRBJ2-3, with D hard to call. Per germline, CDR1 SSHAT and CDR2 FNYEAQ (reference sequence). The V and J ends lost 5 bases and 1 base respectively, with 13 bases between them. The CDR3 runs 15 residues. CDR3 bases: TGTGCCAGCAGCCTGGGCTTAGCTGGCACAGATACGCAGTATTTT. Translating gives CASSLGLAGTDTQYF.

Ten or more counts support this clonotype. The genes are TRBV25-1 and TRBJ2-1; TRBD1 matches at 8 bases. The V gene end was trimmed by 2 bases and the J gene end by 12 bases; junction bases not matched to a gene: 12. There are 15 residues in the CDR3. In germline, CDR1 is MGHDK, CDR2 SYGVNS. CDR3 DNA: TGTGCCAGCAGTGAAACGACAGGGGATTTTATACGGCAGTTCTTC. Translation gives CASSETTGDFIRQFF.

The table lists this clonotype with a few counts. V gene TRBV12-3 or TRBV12-4 combines with J gene TRBJ2-4; 10 bases align to TRBD1. The V gene end was trimmed by 6 bases and the J gene end by 7 bases; junction bases not matched to a gene: 6. This CDR3 is 14 amino acids long. The CDR3 sequence: CASRPGTGANIQYF. In DNA form, the CDR3 reads TGTGCCAGCAGACCCGGGACAGGGGCGAACATTCAGTACTTC.

This clonotype was detected a few times. The gene calls are TRBV7-9 and TRBJ2-3; D gene uncertain. V was shortened by 3 bases and J by 0 bases, with 10 bases between the two germline ends. Germline CDR1 SEHNR, CDR2 FQNEAQ (reference sequence). The CDR3 is made up of 15 amino acids. CDR3 in amino acids: CASSLLASSTDTQYF. CDR3 bases: TGTGCCAGCAGCTTGCTGGCGTCTAGCACAGATACGCAGTATTTT. The full variable domain, completed using reference TRBV7-9 and TRBJ2-3, is DTGVSQNPRHKITKRGQNVTFRCDPISEHNRLYWYRQTLGQGPEFLTYFQNEAQLEKSRLLSDRFSAERPKGSFSTLEIQRTEQGDSAMYLCASSLLASSTDTQYFGPGTRLTVL.

The genes are TRBV6-2 or TRBV6-3 and TRBJ2-7; D might be TRBD1 or TRBD2, each matching 5 bases. The length of the CDR3 is 12 residues. V gave up 5 bases and J gave up 5 bases, with 10 bases separating them. Germline lookup yields CDR1 MNHEY and CDR2 SVGEGT. The CDR3 DNA reads TGTGCCAGCAGTCGAGGGGTCAACGAGCAGTACTTC. Translation: CASSRGVNEQYF.

This clonotype was seen more than once but under ten times. The J gene is TRBJ2-4, the V gene TRBV4-1; TRBD1 agrees at 7 bases. J gave up 15 bases and V 0 bases, and 8 bases lay outside the gene matches. Germline CDR1 reads MGHRA; CDR2 reads YSYEKL. There are 13 residues in the CDR3. CDR3 nucleotides: TGCGCCAGCAGCCAAGATGGGGCAGGGGGTCTGTACTTC. This sequence encodes CASSQDGAGGLYF.

This clonotype was counted between two and nine times. The V call is TRBV20-1, the J call TRBJ1-5; D gene unclear. V was trimmed by 6 bases and J by 0 bases, leaving 12 bases between them. Looked up from germline, CDR1 is DFQATT and CDR2 is SNEGSKA (reference sequence). The CDR3 extends over 14 amino acids. The CDR3 reads CSARADYSNQPQHF. The DNA for the CDR3 is TGCAGTGCAAGGGCTGATTATAGCAATCAGCCCCAGCATTTT.

This clonotype was seen only a few times. The gene calls are TRBV15 and TRBJ2-1, with D maybe TRBD1 (6 bases). The CDR3 runs 17 residues. V gave up 0 bases and J gave up 0 bases, with 12 bases separating them. Germline assignment: CDR1 LNHNV and CDR2 YYDKDF (reference sequence). In nucleotides, the CDR3 is TGTGCCACCAGCAGAGATAGGGGGTCGAGCTCCTACAATGAGCAGTTCTTC. It encodes CATSRDRGSSSYNEQFF.